This TCR beta chain was identified in a study of T cells in Graves' hyperthyroidism and ophthalmopathy. Overall study findings and caveats: Blood also showed most of the thyroid clonotypes that were expanded above 0.001. Before onset, by a median of approximately 5.9 months, the model predicted ophthalmopathy.

Orbital computed tomography and thyroid ultrasound, together with serum TRAb and thyroxine and clinical symptoms, were used for diagnoses. Researchers amplified the TCR beta CDR3 regions from RNA transcripts. HTBI primers were used for first-round RT-PCR of the TCR CDR3. Each CDR3 protein gets one entry after TCRdb re-called the multiplex PCR reads with MiXCR. This table holds about 590,000 distinct CDR3 sequences, about a sixth found once. V was trimmed by 4 bases and J by 3 bases, leaving 17 bases between them. CDR1 and CDR2 (germline): SGHRS, YFSETQ. The CDR3 covers 15 residues. This clonotype was seen a single time. Its antigen is undetermined.

This TCR derives from a woman aged 25 to 39 with Graves' hyperthyroidism. The material sequenced was blood. The chain links TRBV5-1 to TRBJ2-7; a weak D match, TRBD1 (6 bases). The CDR3 DNA follows: TGCGCCAGCAGCCTGGAGGCAGGGGATGGCTACGAGCAGTACTTC. Translating it yields CASSLEAGDGYEQYF. The full variable domain, completed using reference TRBV5-1 and TRBJ2-7, is KAGVTQTPRYLIKTRGQQVTLSCSPISGHRSVSWYQQTPGQGLQFLFEYFSETQRNKGNFPGRFSGRQFSNSRSEMNVSTLELGDSALYLCASSLEAGDGYEQYFGPGTRLTVT.